This T cell receptor beta chain was retrieved from a study of T cells in narcolepsy (dated by TCRdb to 2016 to 2018). With respect to the entire study: The study enrolled patients with narcolepsy type 1 or type 2 (NT1, NT2) together with healthy control donors. The study sought autoreactive T cells targeting hypocretin neuron self-antigens (hypocretin, TRIB2) in narcolepsy patients, using TCR Vbeta sequencing to track clonotypes in blood and CSF. What the research found in general, with its limitations: Plots comparing CSF and blood CD4+ T cell clonotypes from the same patient highlighted HCRT-specific and TRIB2-specific autoreactive clonotypes. Autoreactive clonotypes were reported to be detected serially in the blood of the same patients and of different patients, but not in the blood of healthy controls. Numbers of sequenced blood memory CD4+ clonotypes were comparable, averaging around 42,000 in patients and 33,354 in controls. Certain blood memory CD4+ repertoires from patients and controls had no sequences that matched autoreactive T cell clones.

On this clone itself: The clone's antigen remains unknown. Base-call qualities are not available, and no considerably larger clone is one nucleotide away.

Libraries were built with the immunoSEQ multiplex PCR assay. In TCRdb, the immuneACCESS table is reduced to in-frame sequences with V and J assigned. These tables do not hold every clone; where another copy was compared, an unresolved V gene accounts for under half, and the others remain unexplained. This sample comprises 25,000 to 35,000 clones, 79% of them detected only once. 0.85% to 1.3% of the sample comes from the top ten. Memory CD4+ T cells were sorted ex vivo from peripheral blood of narcolepsy patients and healthy controls for TCR Vbeta sequencing. This TCR derives from a human donor with narcolepsy. The sample taken for sequencing was CD45RA- memory CD4+ T cells from PBMCs. The cell subset or site label, read with the paper, signifies: memory T cells sorted ex vivo from peripheral blood.

The CDR3 protein sequence reads: CASSQDWTGTNQPQHF. The sequenced DNA: TGTGCCAGCAGCCAAGACTGGACAGGGACCAATCAGCCCCAGCATTTT. The sequence joins TRBV4-2 to TRBJ1-5; 8 bases in the junction line up with TRBD1. Spanning cysteine to phenylalanine, the CDR3 consists of 16 amino acids. Of the read, only the CDR3 DNA is kept; its 48 bases are in frame from base 1. CDR1 and CDR2 are read off the germline V gene as LGHNA and YNFKEQ. The junction shows trimming of 0 bases on V and 3 bases on J, and the gene matches do not reach 4 bases of it.